A single sample is the source of the 22 T cell receptor beta chains below, sequenced in a study of blood T cell repertoires in COVID-19. Assay: immunoSEQ multiplex PCR; the TCRdb copy retains only in-frame clones and omits some. The table records some 260,000 clones, roughly 87% of them present only once. Material for sequencing was peripheral blood. All receptors come from a human donor in a cohort sampled during active COVID-19.

V is TRBV7-2 and J is TRBJ2-7, with 8 bases identical to TRBD1. Germline V gene lookup returns CDR1 SGHTA and CDR2 FQGNSA. This CDR3 comprises 18 residues. V trimming: 4 bases; J trimming: 2 bases; junction bases outside the gene matches: 16. Written as DNA, the CDR3 is TGTGCCAGCAGCTCGGGGACAGGAGAGAGAGAATGGACCTACGAGCAGTACTTC. It encodes CASSSGTGEREWTYEQYF.

This sequence joins TRBV27 and TRBJ2-7; TRBD1 aligns across 7 bases. The CDR3 is made up of 16 amino acids. V was pared by 5 bases and J by 4 bases, with 14 bases of the junction left unmatched. Germline V gene data show CDR1 as MNHEY and CDR2 as SMNVEV (reference sequence). The CDR3 DNA sequence: TGTGCCAGCAGTCCTTCATTAGGGGGCAAGGAGTACGAGCAGTACTTC. Translation gives CASSPSLGGKEYEQYF.

The chain joins TRBV6-2 or TRBV6-3 to TRBJ2-7, with 9 bases aligning to TRBD2. This CDR3 comprises 18 residues. The germline gives CDR1 MNHEY, CDR2 SVGEGT. The ends lost 2 bases at V and 2 bases at J; junction bases unmatched: 13. The CDR3 spells CASSYAVAGVNPTYEQYF. The CDR3 DNA follows: TGTGCCAGCAGTTACGCGGTAGCGGGAGTCAATCCAACCTACGAGCAGTACTTC.

The V gene is TRBV5-4, the J gene TRBJ2-1, with TRBD2 matching over 10 bases. The V gene's germline CDR1 is SGHNT and CDR2 YYREEE (reference sequence). The CDR3 totals 15 residues. Trimming cost V 4 bases and J 4 bases; bases outside gene matches: 5. The CDR3 reads CASSEAGGSYNEQFF. CDR3 DNA: TGTGCCAGCAGCGAAGCGGGGGGGTCTTACAATGAGCAGTTCTTC.

This clone was picked up one time. The sample has other DNA sequences that encode this CDR3 too. The DNA for the CDR3 is TGTGCCAGCAGTTTGGACAGGGTTGGAAACACCATATATTTT. Amino acid sequence: CASSLDRVGNTIYF. The chain uses TRBV11-2 and TRBJ1-3, with 8 bases aligning to TRBD1. Germline values: CDR1 SGHAT, CDR2 FQNNGV. The CDR3 runs 14 residues. V trimming: 6 bases; J trimming: 3 bases; junction bases outside the gene matches: 4.

The chain carries TRBV29-1 and TRBJ2-7, with a weak D call TRBD2 (5 bases). The CDR3 has 11 amino acids. CDR1 and CDR2 (germline): SQVTM, ANQGSEA. Trimming removed 7 bases from V and 3 bases from J, with 10 bases in between. This CDR3 reads CSAGLLYEQYF. In nucleotides, the CDR3 is TGCAGCGCCGGACTCCTCTACGAGCAGTACTTC.

The chain has TRBV3-1 (or the pseudogene TRBV3-2) and TRBJ2-5, with 7 bases lining up with TRBD2. This CDR3 is 14 amino acids long. Germline-derived CDR1 and CDR2 are LGHDT and YNNKEL (reference sequence). V gave up 5 bases and J gave up 3 bases; unmatched junction bases: 6. This CDR3 is CASSSTSAEETQYF. The DNA of the CDR3 is TGTGCCAGCAGCTCTACTAGCGCCGAAGAGACCCAGTACTTC.

The chain has TRBV7-2 and TRBJ1-2; the D gene is possibly TRBD1 (5 bases). Trimming took 2 bases from V and 5 from J, leaving 15 bases between them. The CDR3 sequence is 15 residues long. Germline CDR1 reads SGHTA; CDR2 reads FQGNSA. CDR3 residues: CASSLIWQGYYGYTF. The CDR3 DNA reads TGTGCCAGCAGCTTAATCTGGCAGGGTTATTATGGCTACACCTTC.

The J gene is TRBJ2-2, the V gene TRBV24-1; 15 nucleotides agree with TRBD2. V shed 4 bases, J shed 4 bases, and the junction held 9 bases outside the gene matches. Germline values: CDR1 KGHDR, CDR2 SFDVKD. This CDR3 has 19 amino acids. The CDR3 is CATSDPPGTSGGLTGELFF. In DNA, the CDR3 is TGTGCCACCAGTGACCCCCCTGGGACTAGCGGGGGGCTCACCGGGGAGCTGTTTTTT.

The chain links TRBV6-2 or TRBV6-3 to TRBJ2-3; D is uncertain. This CDR3 comprises 14 residues. Per the germline V gene, CDR1 is MNHEY and CDR2 is SVGEGT. Trimming took 4 bases from V and 3 from J, leaving 11 bases between them. The CDR3 reads CASSLAAWTDTQYF. Written as DNA, the CDR3 is TGTGCCAGCAGTTTGGCCGCTTGGACAGATACGCAGTATTTT.

This chain joins TRBV6-5 and TRBJ2-7, with 8 bases identical to TRBD1. This CDR3 region has 14 residues. Germline assignment: CDR1 MNHEY and CDR2 SVGAGI. V was pared by 6 bases and J by 4 bases, with 8 bases of the junction left unmatched. CDR3 in DNA: TGTGCCAGCAGACCGGACAGGGACCTTTACGAGCAGTACTTC. Translated, it gives CASRPDRDLYEQYF.

V and J are TRBV3-1 (or the pseudogene TRBV3-2) and TRBJ2-7; TRBD2 might be the D (6 bases). The CDR3 loop spans 14 amino acids. The V gene's germline CDR1 is LGHDT and CDR2 YNNKEL (reference sequence). Deletions cut 1 base from V and 2 bases from J, with 9 bases between. The CDR3 loop reads CASSQVSGPYEQYF. For the CDR3, the DNA is TGTGCCAGCAGCCAAGTTAGCGGCCCCTACGAGCAGTACTTC.

The rearrangement links TRBV15 to TRBJ2-1; 13 nucleotides align to TRBD2. Germline lookup yields CDR1 LNHNV and CDR2 YYDKDF (reference sequence). V shed 2 bases and J 6 bases; nucleotides not matched to a gene: 10. This CDR3 spans 18 amino acids. For the CDR3, the DNA is TGTGCCACCAGCAGATCCACCTACACTAGCGGGAGGGGCAATGAGCAGTTCTTC. Protein sequence: CATSRSTYTSGRGNEQFF.

The chain has TRBV11-2 and TRBJ2-7; TRBD1 might be the D (5 bases). The CDR3 is made up of 12 amino acids. The germline V gene has CDR1 SGHAT and CDR2 FQNNGV. V dropped 10 bases and J dropped 7 bases, with 17 bases sitting between them. The DNA for the CDR3 is TGTGCCACCGGACAACTCCGACGGGAGCAGTACTTC. This translates into CATGQLRREQYF.

The gene calls are TRBV7-2 and TRBJ1-2; the match to TRBD1 covers 10 bases. After removal of 1 base from V and 0 bases from J, the junction contained 11 bases not matched to a gene. The length of the CDR3 is 19 residues. Germline V gives CDR1 SGHTA, CDR2 FQGNSA. The CDR3 bases are TGTGCCAGCAGCTTAGAAAGGATGGGACAGGGGCCAGCTAACTATGGCTACACCTTC. This sequence encodes CASSLERMGQGPANYGYTF.

The chain recombines TRBV2 with TRBJ2-1; no clear D. Trimming cost V 0 bases and J 0 bases, with 6 bases left between them. Germline-derived CDR1 and CDR2 are SNHLY and FYNNEI. The CDR3 runs to 15 residues. The DNA of the CDR3 is TGTGCCAGCAGTGAAGCGTTATACTCCTACAATGAGCAGTTCTTC. It specifies CASSEALYSYNEQFF.

This sequence joins TRBV5-4 and TRBJ2-2, with 7 positions matching TRBD1. CDR1 and CDR2 from the germline V gene are SGHNT and YYREEE (reference sequence). This CDR3 region has 15 residues. With V trimmed by 5 bases and J by 5 bases, 9 bases remained unmatched. CDR3 loop: CASSPGTDRTGELFF. In DNA form, the CDR3 reads TGTGCCAGCAGTCCCGGGACAGACCGGACCGGGGAGCTGTTTTTT.

This chain uses TRBV30 with TRBJ2-7; D is unresolved. The CDR3 contains 11 residues. V lost 4 bases to trimming and J lost 4 bases, with 8 bases between them. Germline CDR1 and CDR2: GTSNPN and SVGIG (reference sequence). The CDR3 region is CAWITGYEQYF. CDR3 DNA: TGTGCCTGGATAACGGGTTACGAGCAGTACTTC.

This clone appeared a single time. The chain has TRBV5-4 and TRBJ2-3; the match to TRBD2 covers 8 bases. The germline V gene has CDR1 SGHNT and CDR2 YYREEE (reference sequence). Unmatched junction bases numbered 1, after V lost 3 bases and J lost 1 base. This CDR3 comprises 14 residues. The CDR3 protein is CASSSAGGTDTQYF. The CDR3 DNA reads TGTGCCAGCAGCTCAGCGGGGGGCACAGATACGCAGTATTTT.

The V call is TRBV6-2 or TRBV6-3, the J call TRBJ1-2; a possible D gene is TRBD1 (5 bases). Per the germline V gene, CDR1 is MNHEY and CDR2 is SVGEGT. V was trimmed by 5 bases and J by 4 bases, leaving 17 bases between them. There are 15 residues in the CDR3. The CDR3 nucleotides read TGTGCCAGCAGTACCCCACAGGCAACGGTCTATGGCTACACCTTC. It translates to CASSTPQATVYGYTF.

V is TRBV5-1 and J is TRBJ2-7, with D perhaps matching TRBD2 (5 bases). V was clipped by 0 bases and J by 1 base, with 8 bases between them. CDR3 size: 14 residues. Germline CDR1 and CDR2: SGHRS and YFSETQ. CDR3 region: CASSLEGVSYEQYF. The DNA of the CDR3 is TGCGCCAGCAGCTTGGAGGGAGTTTCCTACGAGCAGTACTTC. Looking up the rest from reference TRBV5-1 and TRBJ2-7 gives the full variable domain: KAGVTQTPRYLIKTRGQQVTLSCSPISGHRSVSWYQQTPGQGLQFLFEYFSETQRNKGNFPGRFSGRQFSNSRSEMNVSTLELGDSALYLCASSLEGVSYEQYFGPGTRLTVT.

V gene TRBV2 combines with J gene TRBJ1-4; D remains ambiguous. V dropped 0 bases and J dropped 3 bases, with 14 bases sitting between them. Germline CDR1 and CDR2: SNHLY and FYNNEI. The CDR3 consists of 17 residues. DNA of the CDR3: TGTGCCAGCAGTGAAGCGCTTCGGGAGATGGCTAATGAAAAACTGTTTTTT. It specifies CASSEALREMANEKLFF.